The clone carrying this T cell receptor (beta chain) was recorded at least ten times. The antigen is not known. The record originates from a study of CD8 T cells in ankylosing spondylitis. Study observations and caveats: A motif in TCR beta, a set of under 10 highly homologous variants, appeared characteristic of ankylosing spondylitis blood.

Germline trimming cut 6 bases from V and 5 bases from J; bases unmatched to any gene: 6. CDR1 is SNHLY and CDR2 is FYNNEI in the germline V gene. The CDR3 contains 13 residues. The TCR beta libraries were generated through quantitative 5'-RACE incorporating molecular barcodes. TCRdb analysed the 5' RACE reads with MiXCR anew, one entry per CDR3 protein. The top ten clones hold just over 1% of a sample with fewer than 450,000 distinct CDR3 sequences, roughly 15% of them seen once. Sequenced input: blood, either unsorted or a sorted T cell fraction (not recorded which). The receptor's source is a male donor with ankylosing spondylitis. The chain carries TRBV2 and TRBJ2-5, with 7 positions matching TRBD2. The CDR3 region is CASSATSDETQYF. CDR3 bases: TGTGCCAGCAGCGCCACTAGCGATGAGACCCAGTACTTC.